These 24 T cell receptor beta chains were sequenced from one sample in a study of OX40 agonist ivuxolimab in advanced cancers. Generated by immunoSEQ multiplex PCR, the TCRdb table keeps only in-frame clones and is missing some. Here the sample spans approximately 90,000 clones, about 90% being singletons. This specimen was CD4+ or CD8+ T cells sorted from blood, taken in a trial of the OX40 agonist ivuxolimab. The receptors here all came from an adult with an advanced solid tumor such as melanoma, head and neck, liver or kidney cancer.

CDR3 in amino acids: CAWSVRGTILRDEQFF. CDR3 nucleotides: TGTGCCTGGAGTGTACGGGGGACTATCCTGCGGGATGAGCAGTTCTTC. The chain carries TRBV30 and TRBJ2-1, with 7 bases that match TRBD2. The CDR3 runs 16 residues. Germline V gene lookup returns CDR1 GTSNPN and CDR2 SVGIG (reference sequence). V trimming: 0 bases; J trimming: 8 bases; junction bases outside the gene matches: 13.

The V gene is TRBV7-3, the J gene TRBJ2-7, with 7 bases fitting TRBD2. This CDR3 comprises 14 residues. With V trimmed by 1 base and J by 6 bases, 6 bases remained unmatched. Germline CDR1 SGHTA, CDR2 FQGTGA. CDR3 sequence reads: CASSLIGGGSEQYF. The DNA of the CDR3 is TGTGCCAGCAGCTTAATTGGGGGAGGGAGCGAGCAGTACTTC.

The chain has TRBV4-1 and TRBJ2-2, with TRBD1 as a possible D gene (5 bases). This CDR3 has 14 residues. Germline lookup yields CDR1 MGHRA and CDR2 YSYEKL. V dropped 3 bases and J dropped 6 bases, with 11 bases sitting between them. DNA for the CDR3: TGCGCCAGCAGCCATTCGCAGGGCTCCGGGGAGCTGTTTTTT. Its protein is CASSHSQGSGELFF.

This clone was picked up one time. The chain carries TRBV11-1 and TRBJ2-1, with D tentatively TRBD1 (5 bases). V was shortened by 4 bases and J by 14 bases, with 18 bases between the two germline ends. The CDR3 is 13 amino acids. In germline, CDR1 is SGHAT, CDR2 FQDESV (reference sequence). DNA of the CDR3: TGTGCCAGCAGCTCCGATGGGGCGTTGAAAAAGTTCTTC. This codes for CASSSDGALKKFF.

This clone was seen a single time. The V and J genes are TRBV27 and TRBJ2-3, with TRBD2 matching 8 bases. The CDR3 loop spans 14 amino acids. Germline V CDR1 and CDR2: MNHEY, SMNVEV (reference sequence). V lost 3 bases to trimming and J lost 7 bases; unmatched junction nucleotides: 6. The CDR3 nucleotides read TGTGCCAGCAGTTTTGCGGGAGGCAAATATACGCAGTATTTT. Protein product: CASSFAGGKYTQYF.

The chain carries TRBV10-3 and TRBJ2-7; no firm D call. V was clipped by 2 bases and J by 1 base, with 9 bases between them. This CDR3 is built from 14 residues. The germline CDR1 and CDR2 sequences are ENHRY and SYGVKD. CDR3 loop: CAISEAFGSYEQYF. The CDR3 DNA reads TGTGCCATCAGTGAGGCTTTTGGGTCCTACGAGCAGTACTTC.

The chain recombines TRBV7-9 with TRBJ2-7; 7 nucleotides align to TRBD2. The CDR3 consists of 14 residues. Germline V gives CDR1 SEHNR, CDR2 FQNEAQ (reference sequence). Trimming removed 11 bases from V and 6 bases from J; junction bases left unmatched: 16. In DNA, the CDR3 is TGTGCCGTTGGGCATGGTCTAGCGGACGGCGAGCAGTACTTC. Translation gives CAVGHGLADGEQYF.

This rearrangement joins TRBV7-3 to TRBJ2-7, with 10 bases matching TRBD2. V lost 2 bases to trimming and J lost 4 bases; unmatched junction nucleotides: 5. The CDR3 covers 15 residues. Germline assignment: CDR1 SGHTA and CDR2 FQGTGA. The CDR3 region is CASSLASGSVYEQYF. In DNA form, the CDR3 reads TGTGCCAGCAGCTTAGCTAGCGGGAGCGTTTACGAGCAGTACTTC.

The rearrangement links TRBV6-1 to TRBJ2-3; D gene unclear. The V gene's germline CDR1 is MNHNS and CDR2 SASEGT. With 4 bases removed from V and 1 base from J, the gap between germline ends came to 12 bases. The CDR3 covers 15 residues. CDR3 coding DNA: TGTGCCAGCAGTGGATGGGAACATGGCACAGATACGCAGTATTTT. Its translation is CASSGWEHGTDTQYF.

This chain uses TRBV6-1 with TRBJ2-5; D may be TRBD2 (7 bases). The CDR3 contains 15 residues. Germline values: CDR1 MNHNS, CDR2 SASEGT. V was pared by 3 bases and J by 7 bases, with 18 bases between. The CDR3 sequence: CASSDPPREGGTQYF. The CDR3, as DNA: TGTGCCAGCAGTGACCCACCGAGGGAGGGGGGGACCCAGTACTTC.

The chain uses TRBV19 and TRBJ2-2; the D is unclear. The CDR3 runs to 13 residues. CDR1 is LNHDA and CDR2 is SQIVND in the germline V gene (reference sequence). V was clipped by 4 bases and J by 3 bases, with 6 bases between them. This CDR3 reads CASSKSYTGELFF. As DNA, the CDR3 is TGTGCCAGTAGTAAATCGTACACCGGGGAGCTGTTTTTT.

CDR3 nucleotide sequence: TGTGCCAGCAGCTATACGGGACAGGGATACTACGAGCAGTACTTC. Translation gives CASSYTGQGYYEQYF. The rearrangement uses TRBV7-8 and TRBJ2-7, with 9 bases matching TRBD1. V was clipped by 4 bases and J by 3 bases; unmatched bases: 7. This CDR3 contains 15 residues. The germline V gene encodes CDR1 SGHVS and CDR2 FQNEAQ.

CDR3 residues: CASSQSRVNTEAFF. DNA for the CDR3: TGCGCCAGCAGTCAATCACGGGTTAACACTGAAGCTTTCTTT. The chain has TRBV23-1 and TRBJ1-1; D is uncertain. Being an ORF, TRBV23-1 has a function that is uncertain. The CDR3 totals 14 residues. V lost 0 bases to trimming and J lost 2 bases, with 7 bases between them.

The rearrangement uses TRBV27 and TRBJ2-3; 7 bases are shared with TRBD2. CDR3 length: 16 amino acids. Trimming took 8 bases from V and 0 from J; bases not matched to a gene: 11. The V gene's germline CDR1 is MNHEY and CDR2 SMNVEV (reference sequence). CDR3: CASRGAGVFSTDTQYF. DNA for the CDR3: TGTGCCAGCCGCGGCGCGGGAGTATTTAGCACAGATACGCAGTATTTT.

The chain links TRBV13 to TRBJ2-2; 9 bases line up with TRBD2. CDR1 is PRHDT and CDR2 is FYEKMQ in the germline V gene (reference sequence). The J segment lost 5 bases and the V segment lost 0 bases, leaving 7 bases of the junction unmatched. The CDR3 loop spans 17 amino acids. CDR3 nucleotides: TGTGCCAGCAGCTTAGGGCCGACTAGCGGAGTGACCGGGGAGCTGTTTTTT. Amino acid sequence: CASSLGPTSGVTGELFF.

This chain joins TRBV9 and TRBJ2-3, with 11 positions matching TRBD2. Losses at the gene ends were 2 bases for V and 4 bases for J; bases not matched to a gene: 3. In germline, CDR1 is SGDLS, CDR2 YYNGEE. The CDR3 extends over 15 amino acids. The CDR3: CASSVDSGGADTQYF. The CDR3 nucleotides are TGTGCCAGCAGCGTCGATAGCGGGGGGGCAGATACGCAGTATTTT.

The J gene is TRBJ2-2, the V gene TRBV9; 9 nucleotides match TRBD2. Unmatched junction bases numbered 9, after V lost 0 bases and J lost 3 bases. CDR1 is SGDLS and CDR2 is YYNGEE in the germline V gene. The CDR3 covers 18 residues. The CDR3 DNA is TGTGCCAGCAGCGTAGCTAGGCGGGAGGGCCTTGACACCGGGGAGCTGTTTTTT. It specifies CASSVARREGLDTGELFF.

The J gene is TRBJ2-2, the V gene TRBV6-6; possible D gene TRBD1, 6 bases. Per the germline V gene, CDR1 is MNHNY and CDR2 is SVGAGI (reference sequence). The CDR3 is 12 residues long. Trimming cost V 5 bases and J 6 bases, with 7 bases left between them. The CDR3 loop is CASSTGPGELFF. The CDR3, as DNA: TGTGCCAGCAGTACAGGGCCCGGGGAGCTGTTTTTT.

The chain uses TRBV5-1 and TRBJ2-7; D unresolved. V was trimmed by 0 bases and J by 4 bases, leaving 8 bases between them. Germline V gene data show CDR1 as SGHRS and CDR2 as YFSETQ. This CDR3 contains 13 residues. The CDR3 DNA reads TGCGCCAGCAGCTTGGGCGCTTTTTACGAGCAGTACTTC. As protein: CASSLGAFYEQYF.

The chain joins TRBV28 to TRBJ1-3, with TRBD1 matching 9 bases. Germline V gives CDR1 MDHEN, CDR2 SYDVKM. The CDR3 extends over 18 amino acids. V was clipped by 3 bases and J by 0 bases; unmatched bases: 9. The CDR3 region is CASSLESRDRDSGNTIYF. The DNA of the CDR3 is TGTGCCAGCAGTTTGGAGTCGCGGGACAGGGACTCTGGAAACACCATATATTTT.

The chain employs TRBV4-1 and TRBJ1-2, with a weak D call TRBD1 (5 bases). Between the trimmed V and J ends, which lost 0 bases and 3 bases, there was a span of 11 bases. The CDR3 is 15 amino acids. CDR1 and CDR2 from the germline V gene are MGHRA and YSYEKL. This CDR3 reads CASSQDYSGHYGYTF. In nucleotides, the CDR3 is TGCGCCAGCAGCCAAGATTACTCAGGGCACTATGGCTACACCTTC.

CDR3 residues: CAWSSPWTDDKMNTEAFF. The CDR3 coding sequence is TGTGCCTGGAGTTCACCTTGGACGGACGACAAAATGAACACTGAAGCTTTCTTT. The chain uses TRBV30 and TRBJ1-1, with D hard to call. CDR1 is GTSNPN and CDR2 is SVGIG in the germline V gene (reference sequence). Trimming stripped 2 bases from V and 0 bases from J, with 22 bases between. The CDR3 covers 18 residues. The full variable domain, completed using reference TRBV30 and TRBJ1-1, is SQTIHQWPATLVQPVGSPLSLECTVEGTSNPNLYWYRQAAGRGLQLLFYSVGIGQISSEVPQNLSASRPQDRQFILSSKKLLLSDSGFYLCAWSSPWTDDKMNTEAFFGQGTRLTVV.

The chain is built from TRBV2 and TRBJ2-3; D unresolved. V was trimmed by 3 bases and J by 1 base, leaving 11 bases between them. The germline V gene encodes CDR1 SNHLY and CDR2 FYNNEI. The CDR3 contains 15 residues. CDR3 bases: TGTGCCAGCAGTGATTTTGACATAGGCACAGATACGCAGTATTTT. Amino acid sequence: CASSDFDIGTDTQYF.

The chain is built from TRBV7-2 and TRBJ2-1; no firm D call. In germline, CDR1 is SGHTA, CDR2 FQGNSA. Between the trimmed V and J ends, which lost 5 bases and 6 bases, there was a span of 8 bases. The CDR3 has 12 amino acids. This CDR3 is CASSHGSNEQFF. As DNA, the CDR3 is TGTGCCAGCAGCCACGGGTCCAATGAGCAGTTCTTC.